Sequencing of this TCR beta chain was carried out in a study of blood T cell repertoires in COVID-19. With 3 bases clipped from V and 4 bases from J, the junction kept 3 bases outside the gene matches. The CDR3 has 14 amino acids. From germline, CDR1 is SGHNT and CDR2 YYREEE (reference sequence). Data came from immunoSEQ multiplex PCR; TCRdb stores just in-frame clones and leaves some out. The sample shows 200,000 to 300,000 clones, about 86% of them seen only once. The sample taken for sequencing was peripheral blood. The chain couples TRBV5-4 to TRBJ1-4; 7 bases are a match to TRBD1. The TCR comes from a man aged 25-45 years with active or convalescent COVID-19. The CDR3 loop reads CASSSGTDNEKLFF. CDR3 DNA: TGTGCCAGCAGCTCCGGGACAGATAATGAAAAACTGTTTTTT.